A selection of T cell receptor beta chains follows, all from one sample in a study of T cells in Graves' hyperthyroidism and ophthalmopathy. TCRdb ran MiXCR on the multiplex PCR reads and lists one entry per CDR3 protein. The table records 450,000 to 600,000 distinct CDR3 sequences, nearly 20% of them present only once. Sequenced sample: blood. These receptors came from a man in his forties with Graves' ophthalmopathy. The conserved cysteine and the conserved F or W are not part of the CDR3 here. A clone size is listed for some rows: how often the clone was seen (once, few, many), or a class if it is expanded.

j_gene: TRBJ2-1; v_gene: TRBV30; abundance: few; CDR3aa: AELGTSIYNEQF
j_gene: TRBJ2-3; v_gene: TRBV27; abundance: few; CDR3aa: ASSLRPHSFTQY
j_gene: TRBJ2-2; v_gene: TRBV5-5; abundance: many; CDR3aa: ASSFNMNTGELF
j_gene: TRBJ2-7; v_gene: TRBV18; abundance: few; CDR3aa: ASSPPRGTGSAEQY
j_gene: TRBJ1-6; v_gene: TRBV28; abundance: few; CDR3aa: ASSFRGGPLH
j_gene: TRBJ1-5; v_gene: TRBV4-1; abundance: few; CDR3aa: ASSQERSQPQH
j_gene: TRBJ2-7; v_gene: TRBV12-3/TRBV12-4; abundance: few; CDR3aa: ASRKPGGGYEQY
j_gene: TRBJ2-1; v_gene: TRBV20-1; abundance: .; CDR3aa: SARVRVAGNEQF
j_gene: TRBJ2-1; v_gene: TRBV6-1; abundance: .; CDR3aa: ASMELAGVRVQF
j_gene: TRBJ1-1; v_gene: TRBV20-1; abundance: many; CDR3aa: SARTGNREAF
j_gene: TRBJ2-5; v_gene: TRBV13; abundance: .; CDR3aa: ASSPRPLARVPY
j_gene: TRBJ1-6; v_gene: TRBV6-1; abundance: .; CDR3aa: ASSQGARSPLH
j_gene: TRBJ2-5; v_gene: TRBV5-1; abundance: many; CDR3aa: ASSLEVGGVSIKTQY
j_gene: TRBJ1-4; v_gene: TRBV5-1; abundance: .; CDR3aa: ASNGGFNEKLF
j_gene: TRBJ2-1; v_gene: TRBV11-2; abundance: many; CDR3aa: ASSLERDSHNEQF
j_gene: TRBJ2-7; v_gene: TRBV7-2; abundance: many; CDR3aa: ASSLSVGQRMNEQY
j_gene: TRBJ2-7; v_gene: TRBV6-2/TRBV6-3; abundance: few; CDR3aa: ASSPREVREQY
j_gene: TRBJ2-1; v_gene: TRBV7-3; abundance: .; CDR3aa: ASSSMGPAGVNEQL
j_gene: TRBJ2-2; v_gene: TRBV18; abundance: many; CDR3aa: ASSPNLPGTGELF
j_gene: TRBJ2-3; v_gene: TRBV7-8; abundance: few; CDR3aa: ASSFPRGTDTQY
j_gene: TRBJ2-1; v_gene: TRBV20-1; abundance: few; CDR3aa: SARDPRGLAGEVEQF
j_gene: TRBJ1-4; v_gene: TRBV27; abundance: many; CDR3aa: ASSGQGREKLF
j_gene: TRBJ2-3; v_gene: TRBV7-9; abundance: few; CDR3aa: ASSLKGTASTDTQY
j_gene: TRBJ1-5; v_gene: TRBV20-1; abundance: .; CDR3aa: SAREGVSQPQH
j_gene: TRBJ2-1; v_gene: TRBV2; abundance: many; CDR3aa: ASSEGTGLKYNEQF
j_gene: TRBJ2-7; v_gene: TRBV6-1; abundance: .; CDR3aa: ASRQGAWDEQY
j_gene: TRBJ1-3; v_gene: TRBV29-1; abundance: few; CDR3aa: SVNSGNTIY
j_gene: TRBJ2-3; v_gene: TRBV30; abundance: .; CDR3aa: AWTLGGRTTDTQY
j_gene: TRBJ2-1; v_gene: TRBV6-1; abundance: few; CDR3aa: ASIANNEQF
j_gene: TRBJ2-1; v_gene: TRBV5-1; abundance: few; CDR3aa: ASSFGLQLSSYNEQF
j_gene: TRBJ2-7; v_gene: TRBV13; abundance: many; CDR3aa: ASSLGRTASYEQY
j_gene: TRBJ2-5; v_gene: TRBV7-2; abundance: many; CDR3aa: ASSSGTSGRPRETQY
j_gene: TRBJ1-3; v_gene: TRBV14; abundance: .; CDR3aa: ASSQDGLPGNTIY